These 19 T cell receptor beta chains originate from one sample sequenced in a study of Ad26.COV2.S vaccination and SARS-CoV-2 variants. Treatment specified: 15 to 20 received Ad26.COV2.S at low or high dose, single or two shots; 5 received placebo; per-sample allocation not given. Sample collection was performed on day 63 after the first vaccine or placebo injection. Data came from immunoSEQ multiplex PCR; TCRdb stores just in-frame clones and leaves some out. The profile shows roughly 250,000 clones, around 90% of them singletons. The sequences come from peripheral blood, collected in a trial of Ad26.COV2.S vaccine versus placebo. The receptors derive from a person between 18 and 60 years old who received the Ad26.COV2.S COVID-19 vaccine or a placebo.

This clone was observed a handful of times. The gene calls are TRBV28 and TRBJ1-1; D uncertain. This CDR3 spans 14 amino acids. Per germline, CDR1 MDHEN and CDR2 SYDVKM. The V end was cut by 5 bases, the J end by 5 bases, with 15 bases between. This CDR3 reads CASSADYLRTEAFF. CDR3 DNA: TGTGCCAGCAGTGCCGACTACTTGAGGACTGAAGCTTTCTTT.

The chain is built from TRBV30 and TRBJ2-1; the D is unclear. The length of the CDR3 is 11 residues. Germline assignment: CDR1 GTSNPN and CDR2 SVGIG (reference sequence). Between the trimmed V and J ends, which lost 4 bases and 10 bases, there was a span of 11 bases. CDR3 sequence: CAWTTMGEQFF. CDR3 nucleotides: TGTGCCTGGACCACCATGGGGGAGCAGTTCTTC.

V usage is TRBV10-1 and J usage is TRBJ2-3; D not certain. The CDR3 length is 11 residues. V was pared by 7 bases and J by 4 bases, with 6 bases between. The germline gives CDR1 WNHNN, CDR2 SYGVQD (reference sequence). DNA of the CDR3: TGCGCCAGCACCGGTGCAGATACGCAGTATTTT. It encodes CASTGADTQYF.

This chain links TRBV6-1 with TRBJ1-5; D not resolved. Germline V gene lookup returns CDR1 MNHNS and CDR2 SASEGT. This CDR3 contains 19 residues. Trimming pared 2 bases from V and 3 bases from J, leaving 23 bases between. CDR3 sequence (DNA): TGTGCCAGCAGTGAAAGGGTCATTTGGGAGGTGGAGGACAATCAGCCCCAGCATTTT. It is translated as CASSERVIWEVEDNQPQHF.

The chain joins TRBV30 to TRBJ1-6; D gene ambiguous. CDR1 is GTSNPN, CDR2 SVGIG, per germline (reference sequence). V dropped 8 bases and J dropped 1 base, with 9 bases sitting between them. The CDR3 is 13 amino acids. CDR3 DNA: TGTGCCGCCTTTAGGTCCTATAATTCACCCCTCCACTTT. This translates into CAAFRSYNSPLHF.

The chain has TRBV5-6 and TRBJ1-5, with 9 bases lining up with TRBD1. This CDR3 is 15 amino acids long. Germline lookup yields CDR1 SGHDT and CDR2 YYEEEE. V was clipped by 4 bases and J by 1 base; unmatched bases: 3. CDR3 sequence: CASSPGQGSNQPQHF. DNA of the CDR3: TGTGCCAGCAGCCCGGGACAGGGAAGCAATCAGCCCCAGCATTTT.

This rearrangement joins TRBV28 to TRBJ1-6; TRBD1 matches at 7 bases. The CDR3 spans 14 residues. J gave up 5 bases and V 6 bases, and 4 bases lay outside the gene matches. Per germline, CDR1 MDHEN and CDR2 SYDVKM. As DNA, the CDR3 is TGTGCCAGCAGCAGCGGGACAGATAATTCACCCCTCCACTTT. Its translation is CASSSGTDNSPLHF.

This clone was seen only once. This chain uses TRBV30 with TRBJ1-1, with a possible D match to TRBD1 (5 bases). Germline-derived CDR1 and CDR2 are GTSNPN and SVGIG (reference sequence). The CDR3 is 11 amino acids. The ends were cut back, 1 base at V and 11 bases at J, with 11 bases in the middle. Here the CDR3 reads CAWSGQGRAFF. The CDR3, as DNA: TGTGCCTGGAGTGGCCAGGGTCGGGCTTTCTTT.

The chain carries TRBV9 and TRBJ2-6; D may be TRBD1 (5 bases). Trimming shortened V by 0 bases and J by 3 bases, and 7 bases separated the two germline ends. Germline V gene lookup returns CDR1 SGDLS and CDR2 YYNGEE. CDR3 size: 15 residues. CDR3 bases: TGTGCCAGCAGCGTAGCAGGGTTTGGGGCCAACGTCCTGACTTTC. This translates into CASSVAGFGANVLTF.

This clone was recorded only once. The CDR3 protein is CASSVPPRGLSTDTQYF. The CDR3 DNA reads TGTGCCAGCAGCGTACCCCCGAGGGGGCTGAGCACAGATACGCAGTATTTT. This rearrangement joins TRBV2 to TRBJ2-3; 7 nucleotides align to TRBD1. The J segment lost 0 bases and the V segment lost 6 bases, leaving 12 bases of the junction unmatched. CDR1 and CDR2 (germline): SNHLY, FYNNEI. The CDR3 covers 17 residues.

V usage is TRBV5-4 and J usage is TRBJ2-1; 7 bases match TRBD2. The germline V gene encodes CDR1 SGHNT and CDR2 YYREEE (reference sequence). The V segment lost 1 base and the J segment 4 bases; nucleotides outside the gene matches: 11. The CDR3 has 17 amino acids. CDR3 loop: CASSLLNVRGLYNEQFF. Here the CDR3 DNA reads TGTGCCAGCAGCTTGCTGAACGTACGGGGACTATACAATGAGCAGTTCTTC.

The CDR3 region has the DNA TGTGCCAGCAGCCCAGGACTAGCGGGAGGGGGGAATGAGCAGTTCTTC. This gives the protein CASSPGLAGGGNEQFF. The gene calls are TRBV3-1 (or the pseudogene TRBV3-2) and TRBJ2-1, with 15 bases lining up with TRBD2. The V and J ends lost 4 bases and 7 bases, in that order; junction bases with no gene match: 5. Germline loops: CDR1 LGHDT, CDR2 YNNKEL (reference sequence). The CDR3 covers 16 residues.

This chain uses TRBV12-3 or TRBV12-4 with TRBJ1-2; the match to TRBD1 covers 11 bases. This CDR3 contains 13 residues. Trimming cost V 8 bases and J 5 bases; bases outside gene matches: 4. The CDR3 sequence: CASGQGALYGYTF. CDR3 DNA: TGTGCCAGCGGACAGGGGGCATTATATGGCTACACCTTC.

V and J are TRBV5-1 and TRBJ2-5; D is possibly TRBD1 (6 bases). The CDR3 has 15 residues. V was trimmed by 4 bases and J by 2 bases, leaving 15 bases between them. Germline-derived CDR1 and CDR2 are SGHRS and YFSETQ. The CDR3 is CASSLPLGTQETQYF. CDR3 bases: TGCGCCAGCAGCCTTCCCTTAGGGACACAAGAGACCCAGTACTTC.

The chain links TRBV1 to TRBJ1-3; no DNA check was done on the table's D call, TRBD1. TRBV1 is a pseudogene. The CDR3 sequence is 19 residues long. CDR3 in amino acids: CTSSQEGGQAIISGNTIYF. The CDR3 DNA sequence: TGCACCAGCAGCCAAGAGGGGGGACAGGCTATTATCTCTGGAAACACCATATATTTT.

J is TRBJ2-3 and V is TRBV5-1; TRBD2 matches at 15 bases. Germline CDR1 SGHRS, CDR2 YFSETQ. CDR3 length equals 16 residues. V gave up 3 bases and J gave up 5 bases; unmatched junction bases: 4. The CDR3 nucleotides read TGCGCCAGCAGCTCATCGGGACTAGCGGGGGGAGATACGCAGTATTTT. It translates to CASSSSGLAGGDTQYF.

This clone was recorded once. The chain has TRBV4-3 and TRBJ2-3; D perhaps matches TRBD1 (6 bases). Trimming pared 4 bases from V and 4 bases from J, leaving 15 bases between. Per germline, CDR1 LGHNA and CDR2 YSLEER. The CDR3 is 15 amino acids. The CDR3 nucleotides are TGCGCCAGCAGCCTAAGGACAGAAGCCTCAGATACGCAGTATTTT. This gives the protein CASSLRTEASDTQYF.

This chain connects TRBV19 to TRBJ1-1; no clear D. Per the germline V gene, CDR1 is LNHDA and CDR2 is SQIVND (reference sequence). The CDR3 length is 16 residues. Trimming shortened V by 2 bases and J by 1 base, and 14 bases separated the two germline ends. The CDR3 DNA follows: TGTGCCAGTAGTATAACGCGACGGCGGGGGAACACTGAAGCTTTCTTT. Amino acids: CASSITRRRGNTEAFF.

J is TRBJ2-1 and V is TRBV7-6; no clear D gene. The CDR3 extends over 11 amino acids. Germline V gives CDR1 SGHVS, CDR2 FNYEAQ. The ends were cut back, 1 base at V and 10 bases at J, with 5 bases in the middle. The CDR3 coding sequence is TGTGCCAGCAGCTTAGGGACCGAGCAGTTCTTC. It codes for CASSLGTEQFF.